These 15 T cell receptor beta chains were sequenced from one sample in a study of T cell clusters in autoimmune cytopenias. TRB was amplified from about 270 ng of peripheral blood genomic DNA per sample. TRB rearrangements were amplified by touch-down multiplex PCR with mixed TRB-A/B primers. One entry per CDR3 protein, without DNA, is what TCRdb gives after re-calling the multiplex PCR reads. This table holds about 11,000 distinct CDR3 sequences. These sequences were also reported in another study, on T cell repertoires in aging, cancer and after chemotherapy.

Sequencing used peripheral blood. These receptors were obtained from a human donor in good health.

The gene calls are TRBV27 and TRBJ2-5; TCRdb calls TRBD2, which cannot be checked without DNA. This CDR3 is built from 17 residues. The germline CDR1 and CDR2 sequences are MNHEY and SMNVEV (reference sequence). The CDR3 sequence is CASSSLAGVPIQETQYF.

This rearrangement joins TRBV6-6 to TRBJ1-1; no DNA is available, so the TRBD1 call from TCRdb remains unchecked. CDR1 MNHNY and CDR2 SVGAGI come from the germline V gene (reference sequence). There are 15 residues in the CDR3. The CDR3 protein is CASSRRDAGNTEAFF.

This clonotype is classed as medium-sized by frequency. The CDR3: CASSEMGGGQETQYF. The V and J genes are TRBV6-1 and TRBJ2-5; with no DNA, the TCRdb D assignment of TRBD2 cannot be verified. The germline V gene encodes CDR1 MNHNS and CDR2 SASEGT. This CDR3 has 15 residues.

The chain links TRBV7-2 to TRBJ2-5. Germline V lookup: CDR1 SGHTA, CDR2 FQGNSA. The CDR3 is 15 residues long. The CDR3 reads CASSLGENNQETQYF.

The chain has TRBV27 and TRBJ2-3; as DNA is missing, the TRBD2 call by TCRdb cannot be tested. The CDR3 spans 13 residues. Germline V CDR1 and CDR2: MNHEY, SMNVEV (reference sequence). The CDR3: CAISGGNTDTQYF.

The chain employs TRBV6-5 and TRBJ1-1; TCRdb outputs TRBD1, but without DNA this stays unchecked. Germline lookup yields CDR1 MNHEY and CDR2 SVGAGI. The CDR3 totals 14 residues. The chain's CDR3 is CASRTQGGVTEAFF.

CDR3 region: CASSQGSYGNIQYF. The V call is TRBV27, the J call TRBJ2-4; without DNA, the TCRdb call of TRBD1 cannot be checked. This CDR3 is 14 amino acids long. Germline V gene lookup returns CDR1 MNHEY and CDR2 SMNVEV (reference sequence).

This clonotype shows up as medium-sized by frequency. This rearrangement joins TRBV19 to TRBJ2-7; with no DNA, the TCRdb D assignment of TRBD1 cannot be verified. CDR1 is LNHDA, CDR2 SQIVND, per germline (reference sequence). CDR3 length: 13 amino acids. The CDR3 reads CASSIGRRDEQYF.

This chain links TRBV30 with TRBJ2-3; TCRdb selects TRBD2, and the lack of DNA leaves this call unchecked. Per germline, CDR1 GTSNPN and CDR2 SVGIG (reference sequence). The CDR3 spans 14 residues. The CDR3 region is CAWRSAGGPDTQYF.

This chain links TRBV19 with TRBJ2-7; TCRdb reports TRBD2, a call that lacks DNA to check it against. CDR1 and CDR2 from the germline V gene are LNHDA and SQIVND (reference sequence). This CDR3 has 15 amino acids. The CDR3 loop is CASSWTSETSYEQYF.

The V gene is TRBV6-1, the J gene TRBJ1-1; TCRdb outputs TRBD1, but without DNA this stays unchecked. The CDR3 is 13 residues long. Germline assignment: CDR1 MNHNS and CDR2 SASEGT. The CDR3 is CASKDSPNTEAFF.

The chain recombines TRBV30 with TRBJ2-1; the TCRdb D gene call, TRBD2, has no DNA to confirm it. The germline CDR1 and CDR2 sequences are GTSNPN and SVGIG (reference sequence). The CDR3 consists of 18 residues. The CDR3 protein is CAWSVLGGDRGSYNEQFF. Looking up the rest from reference TRBV30 and TRBJ2-1 gives the full variable domain: SQTIHQWPATLVQPVGSPLSLECTVEGTSNPNLYWYRQAAGRGLQLLFYSVGIGQISSEVPQNLSASRPQDRQFILSSKKLLLSDSGFYLCAWSVLGGDRGSYNEQFFGPGTRLTVL.

The rearrangement uses TRBV19 and TRBJ1-2. The CDR3 has 14 residues. Germline V gives CDR1 LNHDA, CDR2 SQIVND (reference sequence). The CDR3 loop reads CASSRHRLNYGYTF. The whole variable domain, remainder taken from reference TRBV19 and TRBJ1-2, is DGGITQSPKYLFRKEGQNVTLSCEQNLNHDAMYWYRQDPGQGLRLIYYSQIVNDFQKGDIAEGYSVSREKKESFPLTVTSAQKNPTAFYLCASSRHRLNYGYTFGSGTRLTVV.

The rearrangement uses TRBV6-6 and TRBJ1-1. CDR3 length equals 15 residues. The V gene's germline CDR1 is MNHNY and CDR2 SVGAGI (reference sequence). CDR3 sequence: CASSYPAGGNTEAFF.

V gene TRBV19 combines with J gene TRBJ2-1; TCRdb indicates TRBD1, and absent DNA this call remains unverified. The germline CDR1 and CDR2 sequences are LNHDA and SQIVND (reference sequence). This CDR3 contains 15 residues. Here the CDR3 reads CASSISPYGANEQFF.